These 16 T cell receptor beta chains share one sample of origin, sequenced in a study of T cell repertoires in cytomegalovirus infection. TCRdb called the reads again in MiXCR, with one record for every CDR3 protein. Of under 850,000 distinct CDR3 sequences listed, approximately 34% were seen once; the top ten hold around 2.8%. The sequenced material came from PBMCs. The source is a human donor in good health (CMV status not recorded). Some clones in this sample may be carry-over from other donors' samples.

The rearrangement uses TRBV6-1 and TRBJ2-3; unclear D gene. The CDR3 runs 13 residues. Germline CDR1 MNHNS, CDR2 SASEGT. V lost 2 bases and J lost 5, with 8 bases in between. The CDR3 loop is CASSESRVDTQYF. CDR3 nucleotides: TGTGCCAGCAGTGAATCAAGAGTAGATACGCAGTATTTT.

The gene calls are TRBV19 and TRBJ1-5; D unclear. V was clipped by 3 bases and J by 1 base, with 10 bases between them. Per germline, CDR1 LNHDA and CDR2 SQIVND (reference sequence). The length of the CDR3 is 15 residues. The CDR3 DNA reads TGTGCCAGTAGTATTGTCTTAAACAGCAATCAGCCCCAGCATTTT. Its protein is CASSIVLNSNQPQHF.

The J gene is TRBJ1-1, the V gene TRBV7-9; D gene uncertain. Germline values: CDR1 SEHNR, CDR2 FQNEAQ (reference sequence). V lost 5 bases to trimming and J lost 1 base, with 20 bases between them. There are 17 residues in the CDR3. The CDR3 sequence is CASSTMGRGYKNTEAFF. Here the CDR3 DNA reads TGTGCCAGCAGCACTATGGGCCGGGGTTACAAGAACACTGAAGCTTTCTTT.

The CDR3 protein is CSGSSGTDTQYF. The CDR3 DNA follows: TGCAGCGGGTCTAGCGGCACAGATACGCAGTATTTT. The chain recombines TRBV29-1 with TRBJ2-3, with TRBD2 as a possible D gene (6 bases). Per the germline V gene, CDR1 is SQVTM and CDR2 is ANQGSEA. The CDR3 runs to 12 residues. Trimming removed 7 bases at V and 1 base at J, with 9 bases between.

This chain uses TRBV6-6 with TRBJ1-6; 9 bases match TRBD1. The length of the CDR3 is 16 residues. Trimming took 4 bases from V and 7 from J; bases not matched to a gene: 8. Germline V gives CDR1 MNHNY, CDR2 SVGAGI (reference sequence). CDR3 sequence reads: CASSSRRDRANSPLHF. The CDR3 DNA follows: TGTGCCAGCAGTTCGCGAAGGGACAGGGCAAATTCACCCCTCCACTTT.

The chain recombines TRBV28 with TRBJ1-5; possibly TRBD1 for D (5 bases). Between the trimmed V and J ends, which lost 8 bases and 1 base, there was a span of 9 bases. The germline gives CDR1 MDHEN, CDR2 SYDVKM. The CDR3 runs 13 residues. In DNA form, the CDR3 reads TGTGCCAGCCGACAGCCCAGCAATCAGCCCCAGCATTTT. Translated: CASRQPSNQPQHF. The variable domain in full, completed from reference TRBV28 and TRBJ1-5, reads DVKVTQSSRYLVKRTGEKVFLECVQDMDHENMFWYRQDPGLGLRLIYFSYDVKMKEKGDIPEGYSVSREKKERFSLILESASTNQTSMYLCASRQPSNQPQHFGDGTRLSIL.

There are a few counts of this clonotype. The V gene is TRBV7-9, the J gene TRBJ2-7; D is possibly TRBD2 (7 bases). With 5 bases removed from V and 1 base from J, the gap between germline ends came to 15 bases. This CDR3 is 15 amino acids long. The germline V gene has CDR1 SEHNR and CDR2 FQNEAQ (reference sequence). The CDR3 nucleotides read TGTGCCAGCAGCCTGCTGAGCGGGACATCCTACGAGCAGTACTTC. It translates to CASSLLSGTSYEQYF.

This clonotype has a single count. The V call is TRBV6-6, the J call TRBJ2-5, with 9 positions matching TRBD1. Germline CDR1 is MNHNY and CDR2 is SVGAGI (reference sequence). This CDR3 has 14 residues. V was pared by 7 bases and J by 4 bases, with 7 bases of the junction left unmatched. CDR3 bases: TGTGCCAGCACCCCCGGACAGGGGATAGAGACCCAGTACTTC. It translates to CASTPGQGIETQYF.

The chain carries TRBV7-6 and TRBJ2-1; tentatively, D is TRBD1 (6 bases). The V gene lost 1 base and the J gene lost 0 bases, with 10 bases spanning the gap. CDR1 and CDR2 (germline): SGHVS, FNYEAQ. The CDR3 length is 16 residues. The DNA for the CDR3 is TGTGCCAGCAGCTTAGTCTTGGACAGCTCCTACAATGAGCAGTTCTTC. This gives the protein CASSLVLDSSYNEQFF.

This clonotype was detected only a few times. The chain carries TRBV28 and TRBJ1-2, with TRBD1 matching over 10 bases. Germline values: CDR1 MDHEN, CDR2 SYDVKM. This CDR3 region has 18 residues. V was clipped by 0 bases and J by 0 bases; unmatched bases: 7. The CDR3 here is CASSLWGRGQGANYGYTF. In DNA form, the CDR3 reads TGTGCCAGCAGTTTATGGGGGCGAGGACAGGGGGCTAACTATGGCTACACCTTC.

This clonotype was picked up many times. The rearrangement uses TRBV7-9 and TRBJ2-4, with D possibly matching TRBD1 (5 bases). Germline V gene data show CDR1 as SEHNR and CDR2 as FQNEAQ (reference sequence). V was clipped by 1 base and J by 3 bases, with 22 bases between them. This CDR3 region has 19 residues. The CDR3 DNA follows: TGTGCCAGCAGCTTAGGGGCCCGATCGACAGAATTCGGCAAAAACATTCAGTACTTC. Translating it yields CASSLGARSTEFGKNIQYF.

Note on this clonotype: The CDR3 carries no conserved terminal phenylalanine or tryptophan, so it likely arises from a read error. The chain recombines TRBV3-1 with TRBJ2-4; the D is unclear. The CDR3 sequence is 14 residues long. V dropped 1 base and J dropped 0 bases, with 4 bases sitting between them. Germline V lookup: CDR1 LGHDT, CDR2 YNNKEL (reference sequence). The CDR3 DNA sequence: TGTGCCAGCAGCCAAGCTATAGCCAAAAACATTCAGTACTTA. Translation gives CASSQAIAKNIQYL.

The chain employs TRBV12-3 or TRBV12-4 and TRBJ1-3, with no clear D. Trimming stripped 6 bases from V and 12 bases from J, with 9 bases between. This CDR3 has 10 residues. CDR3 loop: CASSHGNIYF. The CDR3 region has the DNA TGTGCCAGCAGCCATGGAAACATATATTTT.

This clonotype was picked up a small number of times. This chain links TRBV6-5 with TRBJ1-1; TRBD1 might be the D (5 bases). Germline loops: CDR1 MNHEY, CDR2 SVGAGI. Trimming removed 6 bases at V and 10 bases at J, with 18 bases between. CDR3 length: 13 amino acids. CDR3 protein: CASSPREGMLAFF. The CDR3 DNA sequence: TGTGCCAGCAGCCCCCGGGAGGGGATGTTAGCTTTCTTT.

This clonotype was detected a few times. The chain recombines TRBV6-5 with TRBJ2-2, with 15 bases aligning to TRBD2. The trim removed 7 bases at V and 7 bases at J, leaving 7 bases unmatched. The CDR3 extends over 16 amino acids. Germline CDR1 and CDR2: MNHEY and SVGAGI. CDR3 bases: TGTGCCAGCACCGGACTAGCGGGGGGGAGGATCGGGGAGCTGTTTTTT. Protein: CASTGLAGGRIGELFF.

This clonotype occurred many times. This chain joins TRBV7-2 and TRBJ2-7; 10 bases match TRBD1. This CDR3 region has 19 residues. Unmatched junction bases numbered 19, after V lost 4 bases and J lost 4 bases. Germline V lookup: CDR1 SGHTA, CDR2 FQGNSA. In nucleotides, the CDR3 is TGTGCCAGCAGCTCCGCTAGGGACAGGGGACGGCTACCACCTTACGAGCAGTACTTC. It translates to CASSSARDRGRLPPYEQYF.